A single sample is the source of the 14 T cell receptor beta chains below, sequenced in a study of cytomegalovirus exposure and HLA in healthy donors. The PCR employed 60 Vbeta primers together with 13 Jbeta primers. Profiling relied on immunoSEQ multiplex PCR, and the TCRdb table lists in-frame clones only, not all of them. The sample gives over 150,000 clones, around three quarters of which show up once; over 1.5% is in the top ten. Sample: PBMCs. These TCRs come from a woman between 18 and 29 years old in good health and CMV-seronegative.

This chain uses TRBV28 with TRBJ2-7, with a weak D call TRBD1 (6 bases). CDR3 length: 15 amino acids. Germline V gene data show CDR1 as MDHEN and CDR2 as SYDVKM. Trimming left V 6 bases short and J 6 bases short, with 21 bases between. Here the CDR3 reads CASSEVGTLLSEQYF. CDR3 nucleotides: TGTGCCAGCAGCGAGGTTGGGACATTATTAAGCGAGCAGTACTTC.

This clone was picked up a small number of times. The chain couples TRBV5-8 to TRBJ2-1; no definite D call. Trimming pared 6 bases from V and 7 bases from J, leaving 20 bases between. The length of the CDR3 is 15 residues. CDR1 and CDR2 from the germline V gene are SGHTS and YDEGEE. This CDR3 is CASNSIEPEINEQFF. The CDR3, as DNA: TGTGCCAGCAACTCGATCGAGCCTGAAATTAATGAGCAGTTCTTC.

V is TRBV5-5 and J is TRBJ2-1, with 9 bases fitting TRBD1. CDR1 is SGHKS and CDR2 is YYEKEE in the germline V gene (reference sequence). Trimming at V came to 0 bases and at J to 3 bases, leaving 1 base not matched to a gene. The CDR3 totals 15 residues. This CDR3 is CASSLGQGVYNEQFF. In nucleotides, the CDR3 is TGTGCCAGCAGCTTGGGACAGGGGGTCTACAATGAGCAGTTCTTC.

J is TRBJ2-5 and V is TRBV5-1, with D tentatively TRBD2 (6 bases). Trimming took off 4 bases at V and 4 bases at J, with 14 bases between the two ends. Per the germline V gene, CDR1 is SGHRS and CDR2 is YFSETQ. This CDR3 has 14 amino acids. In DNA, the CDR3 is TGCGCCAGCAGCGCCGGGACTCCCCCAGAGACCCAGTACTTC. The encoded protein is CASSAGTPPETQYF.

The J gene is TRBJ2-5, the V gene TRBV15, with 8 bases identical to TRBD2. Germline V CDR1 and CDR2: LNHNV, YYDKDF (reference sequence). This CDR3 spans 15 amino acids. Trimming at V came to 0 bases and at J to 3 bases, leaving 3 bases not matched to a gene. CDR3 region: CATSRDRGGEETQYF. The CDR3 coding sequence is TGTGCCACCAGCAGAGATCGGGGGGGCGAAGAGACCCAGTACTTC. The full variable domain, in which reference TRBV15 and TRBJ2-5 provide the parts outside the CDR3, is DAMVIQNPRYQVTQFGKPVTLSCSQTLNHNVMYWYQQKSSQAPKLLFHYYDKDFNNEADTPDNFQSRRPNTSFCFLDIRSPGLGDTAMYLCATSRDRGGEETQYFGPGTRLLVL.

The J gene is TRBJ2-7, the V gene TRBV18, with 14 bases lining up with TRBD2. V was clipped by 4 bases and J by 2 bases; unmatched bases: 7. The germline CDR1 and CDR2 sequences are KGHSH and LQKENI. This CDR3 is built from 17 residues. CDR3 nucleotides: TGTGCCAGCTCACAGCCGGGACTAGCGGGAGCCCCCTACGAGCAGTACTTC. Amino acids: CASSQPGLAGAPYEQYF.

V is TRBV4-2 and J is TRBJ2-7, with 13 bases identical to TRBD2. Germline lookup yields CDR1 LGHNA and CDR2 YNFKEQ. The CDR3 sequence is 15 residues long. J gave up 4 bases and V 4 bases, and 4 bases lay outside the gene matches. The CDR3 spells CASSLGTSGAYEQYF. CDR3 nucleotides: TGTGCCAGCAGCCTTGGGACTAGCGGGGCTTACGAGCAGTACTTC.

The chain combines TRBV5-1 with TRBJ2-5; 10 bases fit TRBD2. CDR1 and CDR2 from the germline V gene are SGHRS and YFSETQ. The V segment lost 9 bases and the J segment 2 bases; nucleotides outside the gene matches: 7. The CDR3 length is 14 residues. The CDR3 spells CATSSGGVQETQYF. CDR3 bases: TGCGCCACCTCGAGCGGGGGGGTACAAGAGACCCAGTACTTC.

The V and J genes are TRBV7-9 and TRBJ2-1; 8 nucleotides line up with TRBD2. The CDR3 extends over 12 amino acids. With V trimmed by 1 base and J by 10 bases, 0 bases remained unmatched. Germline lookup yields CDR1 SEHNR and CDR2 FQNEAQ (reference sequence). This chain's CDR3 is CASSLGLAEQFF. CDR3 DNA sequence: TGTGCCAGCAGCTTAGGACTAGCGGAGCAGTTCTTC.

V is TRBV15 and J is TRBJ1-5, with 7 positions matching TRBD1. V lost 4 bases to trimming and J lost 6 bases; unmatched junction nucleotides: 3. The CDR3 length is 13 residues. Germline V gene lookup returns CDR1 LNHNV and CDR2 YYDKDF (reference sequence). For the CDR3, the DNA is TGTGCCACCAGCAATGGACAGGTTCAGCCCCAGCATTTT. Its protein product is CATSNGQVQPQHF.

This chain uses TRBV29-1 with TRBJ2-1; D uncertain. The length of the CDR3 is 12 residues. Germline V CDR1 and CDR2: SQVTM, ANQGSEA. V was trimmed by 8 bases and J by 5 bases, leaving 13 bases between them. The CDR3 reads CSSPTLDNEQFF. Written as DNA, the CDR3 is TGCAGCTCACCCACTCTAGACAATGAGCAGTTCTTC.

The CDR3, as DNA: TGTGCCAGCAGCCAAGATCAGGTTCCTCAGCCCCAGCATTTT. Translating gives CASSQDQVPQPQHF. The J gene is TRBJ1-5, the V gene TRBV4-2, with no clear D. This CDR3 region has 14 residues. V was shortened by 0 bases and J by 6 bases, with 9 bases between the two germline ends. Looked up from germline, CDR1 is LGHNA and CDR2 is YNFKEQ.

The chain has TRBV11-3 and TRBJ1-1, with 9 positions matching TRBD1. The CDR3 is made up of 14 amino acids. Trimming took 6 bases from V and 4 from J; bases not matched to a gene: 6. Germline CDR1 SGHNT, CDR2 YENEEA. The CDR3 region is CASSQGTGPTEAFF. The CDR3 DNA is TGTGCCAGCAGTCAAGGGACAGGGCCCACTGAAGCTTTCTTT.

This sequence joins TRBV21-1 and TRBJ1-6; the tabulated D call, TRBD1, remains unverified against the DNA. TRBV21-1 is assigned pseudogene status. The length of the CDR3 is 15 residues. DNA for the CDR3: TGTGCCGGAGGACAGGACAGCTCCTATAATTCACCCCTCCACTTT. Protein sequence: CAGGQDSSYNSPLHF.